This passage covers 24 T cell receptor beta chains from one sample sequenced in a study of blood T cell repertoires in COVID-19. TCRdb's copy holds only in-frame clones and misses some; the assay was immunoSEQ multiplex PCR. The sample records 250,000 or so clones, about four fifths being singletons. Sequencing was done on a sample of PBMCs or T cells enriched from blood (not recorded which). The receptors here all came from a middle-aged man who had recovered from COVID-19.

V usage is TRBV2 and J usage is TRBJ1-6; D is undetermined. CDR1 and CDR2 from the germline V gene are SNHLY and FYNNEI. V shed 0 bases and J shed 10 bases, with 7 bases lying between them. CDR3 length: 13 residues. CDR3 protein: CASSEAATSPLHF. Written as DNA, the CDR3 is TGTGCCAGCAGTGAAGCGGCAACATCACCCCTCCACTTT.

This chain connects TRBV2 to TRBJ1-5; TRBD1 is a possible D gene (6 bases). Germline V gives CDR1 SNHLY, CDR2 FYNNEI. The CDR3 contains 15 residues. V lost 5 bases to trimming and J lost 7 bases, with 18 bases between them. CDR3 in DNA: TGTGCCAGCAGTAATTTTCTCCAGGGGCAACAGCCCCAGCATTTT. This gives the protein CASSNFLQGQQPQHF.

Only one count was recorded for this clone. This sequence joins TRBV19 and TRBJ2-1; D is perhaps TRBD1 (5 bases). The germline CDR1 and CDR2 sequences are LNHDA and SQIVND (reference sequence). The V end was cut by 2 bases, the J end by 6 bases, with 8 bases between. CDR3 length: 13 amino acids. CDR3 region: CASSINRRNEQFF. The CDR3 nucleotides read TGTGCCAGTAGTATAAACAGGCGCAATGAGCAGTTCTTC.

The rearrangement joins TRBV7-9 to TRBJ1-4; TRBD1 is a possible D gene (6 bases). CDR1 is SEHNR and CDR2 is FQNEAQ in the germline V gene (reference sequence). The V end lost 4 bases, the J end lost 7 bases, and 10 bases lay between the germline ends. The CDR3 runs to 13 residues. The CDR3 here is CASSSGVLEKLFF. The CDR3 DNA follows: TGTGCCAGCAGCTCAGGGGTTCTTGAAAAACTGTTTTTT.

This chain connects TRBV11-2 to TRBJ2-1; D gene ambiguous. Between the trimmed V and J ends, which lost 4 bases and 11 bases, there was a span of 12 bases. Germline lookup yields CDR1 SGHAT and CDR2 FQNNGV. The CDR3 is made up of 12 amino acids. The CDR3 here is CASSSSTAQQFF. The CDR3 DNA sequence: TGTGCCAGCAGCTCCAGTACAGCTCAGCAGTTCTTC.

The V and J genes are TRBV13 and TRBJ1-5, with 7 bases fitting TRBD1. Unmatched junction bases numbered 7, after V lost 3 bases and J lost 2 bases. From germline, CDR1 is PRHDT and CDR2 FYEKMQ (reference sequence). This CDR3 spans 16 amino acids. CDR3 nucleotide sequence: TGTGCCAGCAGCTTTCGGCAGGGGGAGGGCAATCAGCCCCAGCATTTT. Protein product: CASSFRQGEGNQPQHF.

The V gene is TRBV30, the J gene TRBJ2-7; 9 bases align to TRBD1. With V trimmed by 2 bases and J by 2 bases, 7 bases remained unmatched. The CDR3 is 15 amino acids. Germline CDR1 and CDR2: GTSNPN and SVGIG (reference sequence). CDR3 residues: CAWSPGQGITYEQYF. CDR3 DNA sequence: TGTGCCTGGAGTCCGGGACAGGGTATAACCTACGAGCAGTACTTC.

The CDR3 loop is CASGDRVLPLGQETQYF. The CDR3 region has the DNA TGTGCCAGTGGGGACAGGGTCCTTCCGCTGGGCCAAGAGACCCAGTACTTC. The gene calls are TRBV19 and TRBJ2-5; 9 bases are a match to TRBD1. CDR1 and CDR2 from the germline V gene are LNHDA and SQIVND (reference sequence). V lost 8 bases, J lost 1 base, and 14 bases stayed unmatched. There are 17 residues in the CDR3.

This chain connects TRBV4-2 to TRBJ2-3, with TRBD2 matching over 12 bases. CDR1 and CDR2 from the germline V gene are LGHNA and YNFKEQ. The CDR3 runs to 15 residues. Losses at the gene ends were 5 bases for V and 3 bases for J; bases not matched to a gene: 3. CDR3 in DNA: TGTGCCAGCAGCTACGGGACTAGCGGGACAGATACGCAGTATTTT. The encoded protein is CASSYGTSGTDTQYF.

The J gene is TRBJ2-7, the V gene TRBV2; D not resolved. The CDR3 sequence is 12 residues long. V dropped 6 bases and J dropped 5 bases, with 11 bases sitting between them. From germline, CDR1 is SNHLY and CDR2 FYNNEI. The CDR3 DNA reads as TGTGCCAGCAGAGAGGTTCACCACGAGCAGTACTTC. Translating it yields CASREVHHEQYF.

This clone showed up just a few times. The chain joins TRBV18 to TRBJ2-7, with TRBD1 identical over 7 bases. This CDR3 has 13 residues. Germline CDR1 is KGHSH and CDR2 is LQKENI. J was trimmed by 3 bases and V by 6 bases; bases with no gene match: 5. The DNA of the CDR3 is TGTGCCAGCTCTCTCCGGGACAGCTACGAGCAGTACTTC. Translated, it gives CASSLRDSYEQYF.

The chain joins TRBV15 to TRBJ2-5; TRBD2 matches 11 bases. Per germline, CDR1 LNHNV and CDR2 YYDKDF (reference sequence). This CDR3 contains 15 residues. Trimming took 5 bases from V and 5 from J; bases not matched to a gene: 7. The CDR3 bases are TGTGCCACCAGCGTGACTAGCGGGATCGGGGAGACCCAGTACTTC. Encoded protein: CATSVTSGIGETQYF.

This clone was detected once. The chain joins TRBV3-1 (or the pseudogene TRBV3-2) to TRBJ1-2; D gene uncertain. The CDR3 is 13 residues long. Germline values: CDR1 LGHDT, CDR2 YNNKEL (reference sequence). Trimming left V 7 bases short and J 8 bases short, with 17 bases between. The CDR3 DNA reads TGTGCCAGCACCCGAAGAGGGATAGAGGGCTACACCTTC. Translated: CASTRRGIEGYTF.

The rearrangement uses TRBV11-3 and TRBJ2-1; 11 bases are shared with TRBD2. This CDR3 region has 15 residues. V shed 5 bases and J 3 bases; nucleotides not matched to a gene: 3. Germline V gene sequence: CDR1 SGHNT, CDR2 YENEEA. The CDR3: CASSPTSGIYNEQFF. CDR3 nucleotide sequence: TGTGCCAGCAGCCCGACTAGCGGGATCTACAATGAGCAGTTCTTC.

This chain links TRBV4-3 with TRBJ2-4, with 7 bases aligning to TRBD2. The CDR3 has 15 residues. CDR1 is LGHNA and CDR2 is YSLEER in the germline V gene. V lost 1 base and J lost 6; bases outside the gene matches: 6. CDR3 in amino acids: CASSQVASGANIQYF. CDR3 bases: TGCGCCAGCAGCCAAGTTGCCAGCGGGGCAAACATTCAGTACTTC.

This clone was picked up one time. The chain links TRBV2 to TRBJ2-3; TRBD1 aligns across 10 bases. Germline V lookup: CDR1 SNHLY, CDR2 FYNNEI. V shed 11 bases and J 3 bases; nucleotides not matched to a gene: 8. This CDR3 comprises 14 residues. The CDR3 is CAANKGQGTDTQYF. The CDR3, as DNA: TGTGCCGCTAACAAGGGACAGGGGACAGATACGCAGTATTTT.

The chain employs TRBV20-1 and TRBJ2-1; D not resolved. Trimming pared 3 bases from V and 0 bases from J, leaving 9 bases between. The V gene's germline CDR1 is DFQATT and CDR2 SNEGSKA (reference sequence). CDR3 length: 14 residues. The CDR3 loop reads CSASRGFSYNEQFF. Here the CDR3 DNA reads TGCAGTGCTAGTCGCGGATTCTCCTACAATGAGCAGTTCTTC.

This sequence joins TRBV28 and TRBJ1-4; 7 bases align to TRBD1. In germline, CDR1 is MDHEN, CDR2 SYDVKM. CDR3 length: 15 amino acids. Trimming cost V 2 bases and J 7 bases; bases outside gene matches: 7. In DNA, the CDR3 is TGTGCCAGCAGTTTACCTGGGACAGAGACTGAAAAACTGTTTTTT. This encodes CASSLPGTETEKLFF.

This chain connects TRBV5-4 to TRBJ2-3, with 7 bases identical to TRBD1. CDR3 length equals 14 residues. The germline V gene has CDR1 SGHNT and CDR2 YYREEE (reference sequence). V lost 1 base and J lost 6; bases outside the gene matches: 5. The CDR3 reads CASSLQGVSDTQYF. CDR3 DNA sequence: TGTGCCAGCAGCTTGCAGGGGGTTTCCGATACGCAGTATTTT.

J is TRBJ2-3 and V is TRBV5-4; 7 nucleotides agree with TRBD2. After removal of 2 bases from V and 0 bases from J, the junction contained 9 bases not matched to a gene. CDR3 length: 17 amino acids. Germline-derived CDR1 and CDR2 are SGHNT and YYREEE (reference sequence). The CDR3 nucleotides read TGTGCCAGCAGCTTACCCACCAGCGGGGTGAGCACAGATACGCAGTATTTT. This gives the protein CASSLPTSGVSTDTQYF.

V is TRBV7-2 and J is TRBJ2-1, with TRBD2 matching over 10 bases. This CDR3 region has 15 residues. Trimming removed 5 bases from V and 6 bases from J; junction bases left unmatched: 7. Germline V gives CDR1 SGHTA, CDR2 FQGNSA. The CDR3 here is CASSPPAGGLNEQFF. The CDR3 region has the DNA TGTGCCAGCAGCCCACCAGCGGGAGGGCTCAATGAGCAGTTCTTC.

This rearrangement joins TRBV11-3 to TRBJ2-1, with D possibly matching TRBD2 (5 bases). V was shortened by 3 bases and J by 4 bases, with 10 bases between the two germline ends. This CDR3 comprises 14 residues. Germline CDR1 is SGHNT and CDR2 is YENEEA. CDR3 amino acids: CASSFSRDYNEQFF. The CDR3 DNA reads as TGTGCCAGCAGCTTTTCGAGGGATTACAATGAGCAGTTCTTC.

The DNA for the CDR3 is TGTGCCAGCAGCCCAGGGGGGTATTGGGACAGACAAGAGACCCAGTACTTC. Translating it yields CASSPGGYWDRQETQYF. V gene TRBV7-6 combines with J gene TRBJ2-5; D may be TRBD1 (7 bases). The CDR3 has 17 residues. Trimming removed 5 bases at V and 2 bases at J, with 21 bases between. Germline loops: CDR1 SGHVS, CDR2 FNYEAQ.

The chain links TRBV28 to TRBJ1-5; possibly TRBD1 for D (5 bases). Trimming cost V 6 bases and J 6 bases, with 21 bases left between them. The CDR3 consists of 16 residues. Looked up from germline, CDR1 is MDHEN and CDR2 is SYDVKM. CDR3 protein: CASRQGAGLGGQPQHF. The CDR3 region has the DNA TGTGCCAGCAGACAAGGGGCCGGCCTGGGGGGTCAGCCCCAGCATTTT.